One and the same sample provided the 17 T cell receptor beta chains below, sequenced in a study of PD-1 blockade in mismatch repair-deficient tumors (TCRdb year 2017). Receptor libraries were prepared by the immunoSEQ multiplex PCR assay. Entries here come from immuneACCESS through TCRdb and include only in-frame sequences with V and J called. Some clones fail to appear in such tables; in the studies checked, an unresolved V gene covers under half of the shortfall, and the cause of the remainder is unknown. Across this sample there are about 51,000 clones, with around 80% seen only once. The ten largest account for 3% to 3.5% of the sample. The sample consisted of peripheral blood, taken 4 weeks after starting pembrolizumab. The source of these receptors is an adult with mismatch repair-deficient cancer.

The chain has TRBV6-1 and TRBJ2-7, with a possible D match to TRBD1 (6 bases). The germline V and J ends were trimmed by 10 bases and 2 bases, with 9 bases remaining between them. This CDR3 has 11 residues. Per germline, CDR1 MNHNS and CDR2 SASEGT. The CDR3: CATGQTYEQYF. CDR3 sequence (DNA): TGTGCCACCGGACAGACCTACGAGCAGTACTTC.

The chain couples TRBV5-6 to TRBJ2-3; TRBD1 matches 7 bases. The CDR3 runs to 16 residues. V lost 0 bases to trimming and J lost 2 bases; unmatched junction nucleotides: 6. CDR1 and CDR2 from the germline V gene are SGHDT and YYEEEE. Here the CDR3 DNA reads TGTGCCAGCAGCTTGGGACAGGGCGAATACACAGATACGCAGTATTTT. Protein: CASSLGQGEYTDTQYF.

This clone appeared once. This chain joins TRBV11-2 and TRBJ1-2; D is unresolved. Germline CDR1 is SGHAT and CDR2 is FQNNGV. This CDR3 has 14 amino acids. The V gene lost 3 bases and the J gene lost 4 bases, with 12 bases spanning the gap. The CDR3 bases are TGTGCCAGCAGCTTGTTGTCCTCTGTCTATGGCTACACCTTC. Translating gives CASSLLSSVYGYTF.

The rearrangement uses TRBV6-5 and TRBJ2-7, with D possibly being TRBD1 (6 bases). V lost 5 bases, J lost 4 bases, and 9 bases lay in between. This CDR3 has 12 residues. Germline V CDR1 and CDR2: MNHEY, SVGAGI. CDR3 in DNA: TGTGCCAGCAGTACAGGGTCGTACGAGCAGTACTTC. Encoded protein: CASSTGSYEQYF.

The chain couples TRBV21-1 to TRBJ2-7; the table's TRBD2 call for D was not verified on the DNA. TRBV21-1 is an annotated pseudogene. The CDR3 runs 13 residues. The CDR3 reads CASSKGGYHEQYF. In DNA, the CDR3 is TGTGCCAGCAGCAAAGGAGGGTATCACGAGCAGTACTTC.

V is TRBV13 and J is TRBJ2-7, with 15 bases fitting TRBD2. CDR3 length: 19 amino acids. The germline V gene has CDR1 PRHDT and CDR2 FYEKMQ (reference sequence). The junction had 11 bases not matched to a gene; V was cut back by 3 bases and J by 2 bases. The CDR3 nucleotides are TGTGCCAGCAGCTTCGGAGGACTAGCGGGAGGGCCTTACCCCTACGAGCAGTACTTC. It specifies CASSFGGLAGGPYPYEQYF. Combining the CDR3 with reference TRBV13 and TRBJ2-7 gives the whole variable domain AAGVIQSPRHLIKEKRETATLKCYPIPRHDTVYWYQQGPGQDPQFLISFYEKMQSDKGSIPDRFSAQQFSDYHSELNMSSLELGDSALYFCASSFGGLAGGPYPYEQYFGPGTRLTVT.

The rearrangement links TRBV28 to TRBJ2-7; TRBD2 is a possible D gene (6 bases). The CDR3 covers 15 residues. Germline V gene data show CDR1 as MDHEN and CDR2 as SYDVKM. Between the trimmed V and J ends, which lost 2 bases and 2 bases, there was a span of 13 bases. The CDR3 is CASSLDRDSPYEQYF. CDR3 bases: TGTGCCAGCAGTTTAGACCGGGACTCTCCCTACGAGCAGTACTTC.

This clone showed up just once. The rearrangement links TRBV18 to TRBJ1-3, with D perhaps matching TRBD1 (6 bases). Trimming removed 4 bases from V and 0 bases from J, with 16 bases in between. CDR1 KGHSH and CDR2 LQKENI come from the germline V gene. The CDR3 covers 17 residues. CDR3 coding DNA: TGTGCCAGCTCACAAGGACAGCCGCGGAGCTCTGGAAACACCATATATTTT. Translating gives CASSQGQPRSSGNTIYF.

This clone was seen a handful of times. The chain has TRBV7-9 and TRBJ2-7; 7 bases fit TRBD2. Germline CDR1 reads SEHNR; CDR2 reads FQNEAQ (reference sequence). The CDR3 covers 15 residues. Trimming at V came to 5 bases and at J to 3 bases, leaving 10 bases not matched to a gene. The CDR3 DNA sequence: TGTGCCAGCAGCCGGGGACTACTCTTTGACTACGAGCAGTACTTC. Translation: CASSRGLLFDYEQYF.

The chain links TRBV25-1 to TRBJ2-5; TRBD1 or TRBD2 may be the D gene (5 bases each). This CDR3 has 14 residues. Germline V CDR1 and CDR2: MGHDK, SYGVNS. V gave up 2 bases and J gave up 2 bases, with 9 bases separating them. CDR3: CASSEPGRQETQYF. In nucleotides, the CDR3 is TGTGCCAGCAGTGAACCGGGACGGCAAGAGACCCAGTACTTC.

The chain carries TRBV27 and TRBJ2-3; D remains unclear. The germline gives CDR1 MNHEY, CDR2 SMNVEV (reference sequence). This CDR3 comprises 16 residues. Trimming cost V 2 bases and J 1 base, with 13 bases left between them. CDR3 region: CASSLGLLAGTDTQYF. In DNA, the CDR3 is TGTGCCAGCAGTTTAGGGCTCCTGGCCGGCACAGATACGCAGTATTTT.

This rearrangement joins TRBV27 to TRBJ2-7; D unresolved. V was shortened by 0 bases and J by 3 bases, with 9 bases between the two germline ends. The CDR3 consists of 14 residues. Germline loops: CDR1 MNHEY, CDR2 SMNVEV (reference sequence). The CDR3 is CASSLSGSIYEQYF. In DNA, the CDR3 is TGTGCCAGCAGTTTATCCGGATCCATCTACGAGCAGTACTTC.

The rearrangement links TRBV5-6 to TRBJ1-2, with a tentative D call TRBD1 (5 bases). The length of the CDR3 is 14 residues. Germline CDR1 is SGHDT and CDR2 is YYEEEE. V was clipped by 1 base and J by 4 bases, with 11 bases between them. In DNA, the CDR3 is TGTGCCAGCAGCTTGTCCCAGGGTATCTATGGCTACACCTTC. Translation: CASSLSQGIYGYTF.

This clone was seen once. The gene calls are TRBV5-1 and TRBJ2-5; the match to TRBD2 covers 13 bases. The CDR3 is 16 residues long. Germline trimming cut 4 bases from V and 5 bases from J; bases unmatched to any gene: 8. Germline CDR1 reads SGHRS; CDR2 reads YFSETQ. In nucleotides, the CDR3 is TGCGCCAGCAGCCAAGGACTAGCGGGAGCGGGGGAGACCCAGTACTTC. This codes for CASSQGLAGAGETQYF.

CDR3 residues: CATSRVAWPGEKLFF. The DNA of the CDR3 is TGTGCCACCAGCAGAGTAGCTTGGCCCGGTGAAAAACTGTTTTTT. The chain employs TRBV15 and TRBJ1-4; the D is unclear. Germline CDR1 is LNHNV and CDR2 is YYDKDF (reference sequence). V lost 1 base, J lost 7 bases, and 13 bases lay in between. This CDR3 is 15 amino acids long.

The V and J genes are TRBV5-1 and TRBJ1-2; D unresolved. This CDR3 contains 15 residues. Germline V lookup: CDR1 SGHRS, CDR2 YFSETQ. V shed 7 bases and J shed 4 bases, with 20 bases lying between them. CDR3 in amino acids: CASVYTVRKTYGYTF. DNA for the CDR3: TGCGCCAGCGTATATACGGTTCGAAAGACCTATGGCTACACCTTC.

The genes are TRBV7-3 and TRBJ2-3, with 8 positions matching TRBD2. Germline CDR1 reads SGHTA; CDR2 reads FQGTGA. This CDR3 region has 17 residues. The V segment lost 1 base and the J segment 3 bases; nucleotides outside the gene matches: 9. The chain's CDR3 is CASSLRGNGRVTDTQYF. For the CDR3, the DNA is TGTGCCAGCAGCTTAAGGGGTAACGGGAGGGTTACAGATACGCAGTATTTT. Full variable domain (rest looked up from reference TRBV7-3 and TRBJ2-3): GAGVSQTPSNKVTEKGKYVELRCDPISGHTALYWYRQSLGQGPEFLIYFQGTGAADDSGLPNDRFFAVRPEGSVSTLKIQRTERGDSAVYLCASSLRGNGRVTDTQYFGPGTRLTVL.